Sequencing of this T cell receptor (beta chain) was carried out in a study of blood T cell repertoires in COVID-19. Participants were aged 18 to 89 years, lived in 20 to 30 US areas, and enrolled virtually. Each recovered donor of Cohort 3 presented with two negative PCRs, clearance, or symptom resolution. Sequencing was performed with immunoSEQ multiplex PCR; in TCRdb, only in-frame clones are kept and a portion is missing. The sample carries roughly 250,000 clones, roughly 86% recorded once. Sequencing input: PBMCs or T cells enriched from blood (not recorded which). The source of this sequence is a woman aged 50 to 60 who had recovered from COVID-19.

This CDR3 reads CASRQGINTGELFF. DNA for the CDR3: TGTGCCAGTCGACAGGGAATAAACACCGGGGAGCTGTTTTTT. The rearrangement uses TRBV19 and TRBJ2-2; 7 nucleotides line up with TRBD1. This CDR3 has 14 amino acids. The trim removed 8 bases at V and 2 bases at J, leaving 5 bases unmatched. Germline CDR1 is LNHDA and CDR2 is SQIVND (reference sequence).